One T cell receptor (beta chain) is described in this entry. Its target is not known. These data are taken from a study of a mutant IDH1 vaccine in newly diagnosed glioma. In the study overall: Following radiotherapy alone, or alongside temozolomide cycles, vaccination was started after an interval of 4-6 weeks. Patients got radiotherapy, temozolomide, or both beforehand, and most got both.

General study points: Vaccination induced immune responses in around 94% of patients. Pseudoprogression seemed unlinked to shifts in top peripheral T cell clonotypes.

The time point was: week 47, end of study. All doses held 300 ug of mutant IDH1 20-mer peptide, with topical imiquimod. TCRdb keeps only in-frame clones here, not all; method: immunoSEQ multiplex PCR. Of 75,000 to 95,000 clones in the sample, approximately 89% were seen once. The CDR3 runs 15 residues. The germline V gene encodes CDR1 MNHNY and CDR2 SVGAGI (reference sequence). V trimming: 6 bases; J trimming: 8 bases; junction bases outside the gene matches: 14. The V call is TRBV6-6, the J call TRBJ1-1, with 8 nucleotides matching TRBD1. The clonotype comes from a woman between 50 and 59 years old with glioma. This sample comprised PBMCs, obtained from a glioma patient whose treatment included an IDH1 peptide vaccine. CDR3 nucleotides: TGTGCCAGCAGACCCCGCGGCCAGGGGGCTGGAGAAGCTTTCTTT. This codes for CASRPRGQGAGEAFF.